This record concerns one T cell receptor beta chain sequence. Its antigen remains unknown. Next came a second PCR, run for about 7 to 12 cycles, which used a sample-barcoded 5' primer along with a J-beta primer mix. One entry per CDR3 protein, called by TCRdb with MiXCR from the 5' RACE reads. Altogether some 1,500,000 distinct CDR3 sequences are present, 42% being singletons, with the ten largest covering roughly 3.7%. This CDR3 is 13 amino acids long. The V and J ends lost 7 bases and 3 bases respectively, with 11 bases between them. Germline CDR1 MNHEY, CDR2 SMNVEV (reference sequence). These data are taken from a study of blood T cells in healthy people across ages. The study's findings and limits: Researchers said unsorted PBMCs prevented a conclusive naive versus antigen-experienced comparison. The study found TCR beta diversity correlated strongly with naive T cell percentage.

This sequence originates from a woman between 18 and 30 years old in good health. The sequenced material came from blood. The gene calls are TRBV27 and TRBJ2-3; no clear D. The CDR3 spells CASTGRSTDTQYF. CDR3 DNA sequence: TGTGCCAGCACCGGCAGGTCGACAGATACGCAGTATTTT.